This T cell receptor (beta chain) was recovered during a study of shared clonotypes between healthy human individuals. This clone was seen a few times. Healthy HIV-negative adults with no recent acute infections or vaccinations were recruited as donors. Sequenced by immunoSEQ multiplex PCR; TCRdb stores in-frame clones only, minus some. The table lists around 480,000 clones, over 60% of them singletons. The sequence was collected from a woman in her thirties or forties in good health. Some clones in this sample may be carry-over from other donors' samples. Sequenced: PBMCs.

The CDR3 DNA reads TGTGCCACGGCCGCTAGCGGACTGAACACCGGGGAGCTGTTTTTT. It codes for CATAASGLNTGELFF. V is TRBV10-3 and J is TRBJ2-2, with 7 bases aligning to TRBD2. This CDR3 is built from 15 residues. CDR1 and CDR2 (germline): ENHRY, SYGVKD. V trimming: 10 bases; J trimming: 1 base; junction bases outside the gene matches: 9.